Given below is one TCR beta chain in context. TCRdb ran MiXCR on the 5' RACE reads and lists one entry per CDR3 protein. This sample carries 450,000 to 550,000 distinct CDR3 sequences, less than 25% of them seen once, and the ten largest clones take about 17%. The data derive from a study of T cells after yellow fever vaccination. In germline, CDR1 is DFQATT, CDR2 SNEGSKA (reference sequence). The CDR3 loop spans 14 amino acids. Trimming took 1 base from V and 4 from J, leaving 12 bases between them. The origin of this receptor is a man aged 18 to 30 who received the YFV17D yellow fever vaccine. The sequenced sample was PBMCs, obtained roughly 20 days after the first yellow fever vaccination. V is TRBV20-1 and J is TRBJ2-3, with D maybe TRBD1 (5 bases). The CDR3 loop is CSARGEGVADTQYF. CDR3 DNA: TGCAGTGCTAGAGGGGAAGGGGTCGCAGATACGCAGTATTTT.